These 14 T cell receptor beta chains were sequenced from one sample in a study of somatic mutations in cytotoxic T cells in rheumatoid arthritis. Produced via immunoSEQ multiplex PCR; TCRdb's table is partial and in-frame only. The data hold roughly 30,000 clones, with 75% to 85% observed a single time. Sequencing used CD8+ T cells sorted from blood. Receptor source: an adult with rheumatoid arthritis.

The V gene is TRBV9, the J gene TRBJ2-1; D possibly corresponds to TRBD2 (6 bases). The CDR3 covers 16 residues. Trimming removed 0 bases from V and 1 base from J, with 11 bases in between. CDR1 SGDLS and CDR2 YYNGEE come from the germline V gene. CDR3 in DNA: TGTGCCAGCAGCGTAGGAGCGGGCCCTTCCTACAATGAGCAGTTCTTC. Protein sequence: CASSVGAGPSYNEQFF.

This clone was recorded only once. The genes are TRBV30 and TRBJ1-2; 11 bases map to TRBD1. V shed 5 bases, J shed 2 bases, and the junction held 1 base outside the gene matches. The CDR3 has 13 residues. Germline loops: CDR1 GTSNPN, CDR2 SVGIG (reference sequence). The chain's CDR3 is CAWGQGANYGYTF. CDR3 in DNA: TGTGCCTGGGGACAGGGGGCGAACTATGGCTACACCTTC.

The table lists this clone with a count of one. The rearrangement links TRBV10-2 to TRBJ2-1; 13 bases are a match to TRBD2. The germline CDR1 and CDR2 sequences are WSHSY and SAAADI. This CDR3 contains 15 residues. The V gene end was trimmed by 7 bases and the J gene end by 5 bases; junction bases not matched to a gene: 5. The CDR3 sequence is CASMGLAGPDNEQFF. CDR3 DNA sequence: TGCGCCAGCATGGGACTAGCGGGACCCGACAATGAGCAGTTCTTC.

To note about this clone: At one end, the junction sequence differs from germline, possibly due to a read error. The J gene is TRBJ2-1, the V gene TRBV7-7; either TRBD1 or TRBD2 may fit D (5 bases each). This CDR3 is built from 14 residues. Per germline, CDR1 SSHAT and CDR2 FNYEAQ (reference sequence). Here the CDR3 reads CASSLVGPGNEQFF. For the CDR3, the DNA is TGTGCTAGCAGCTTAGTGGGGCCGGGAAATGAGCAGTTCTTC. The full variable domain, completed using reference TRBV7-7 and TRBJ2-1, is GAGVSQSPRYKVTKRGQDVTLRCDPISSHATLYWYQQALGQGPEFLTYFNYEAQPDKSGLPSDRFSAERPEGSISTLTIQRTEQRDSAMYRCASSLVGPGNEQFFGPGTRLTVL.

A few counts support this clone. The chain recombines TRBV5-1 with TRBJ2-7; 7 positions match TRBD1. Germline V lookup: CDR1 SGHRS, CDR2 YFSETQ. J lost 1 base, V lost 0 bases, and 7 bases had no gene match. The CDR3 totals 16 residues. CDR3 in DNA: TGCGCCAGCAGCTTGGAAGGACAGGCAGCTTCCTACGAGCAGTACTTC. Its protein product is CASSLEGQAASYEQYF.

The J gene is TRBJ1-1, the V gene TRBV5-4, with 8 bases identical to TRBD1. Germline V CDR1 and CDR2: SGHNT, YYREEE (reference sequence). This CDR3 contains 13 residues. Trimming at V came to 5 bases and at J to 4 bases, leaving 4 bases not matched to a gene. The CDR3, as DNA: TGTGCCAGCAGGCCTACAGGGGGCACTGAAGCTTTCTTT. As protein: CASRPTGGTEAFF.

V usage is TRBV5-4 and J usage is TRBJ1-2, with D tentatively TRBD1 (5 bases). The V end lost 4 bases, the J end lost 0 bases, and 10 bases lay between the germline ends. The CDR3 covers 14 residues. The germline CDR1 and CDR2 sequences are SGHNT and YYREEE (reference sequence). CDR3 amino acids: CASSRDGTNYGYTF. The CDR3 bases are TGTGCCAGCAGCCGGGACGGTACTAACTATGGCTACACCTTC.

The V gene is TRBV27, the J gene TRBJ2-1, with D possibly being TRBD1 or TRBD2 (7 bases each). The CDR3 has 14 residues. Trimming took off 9 bases at V and 3 bases at J, with 15 bases between the two ends. Germline V gene sequence: CDR1 MNHEY, CDR2 SMNVEV (reference sequence). DNA of the CDR3: TGTGCCAGTCAGGGGGGGGGCGGCTACAATGAGCAGTTCTTC. Its translation: CASQGGGGYNEQFF.

The DNA of the CDR3 is TGTGCCAGCAGCCGCACAGACTCCTATAATTCACCCCTCCACTTT. Amino acids: CASSRTDSYNSPLHF. The chain couples TRBV7-9 to TRBJ1-6; no clear D. In germline, CDR1 is SEHNR, CDR2 FQNEAQ (reference sequence). The V gene lost 5 bases and the J gene lost 0 bases, with 8 bases spanning the gap. CDR3 length equals 15 residues.

The chain employs TRBV5-5 and TRBJ2-7; 8 bases match TRBD1. This CDR3 is built from 14 residues. Germline V gene sequence: CDR1 SGHKS, CDR2 YYEKEE (reference sequence). V was pared by 4 bases and J by 5 bases, with 8 bases of the junction left unmatched. CDR3 in amino acids: CASSPRTGNHEQYF. DNA of the CDR3: TGTGCCAGCAGCCCGCGGACAGGGAACCACGAGCAGTACTTC.

Only one count was recorded for this clone. The chain carries TRBV9 and TRBJ2-5; D is possibly TRBD2 (5 bases). This CDR3 is 13 amino acids long. V lost 0 bases and J 4 bases, leaving 7 bases between the germline ends. Germline CDR1 is SGDLS and CDR2 is YYNGEE. This CDR3 is CASSVGGRETQYF. The CDR3 nucleotides are TGTGCCAGCAGCGTAGGAGGGCGAGAGACCCAGTACTTC.

The V gene is TRBV9, the J gene TRBJ1-2, with 7 bases that match TRBD1. This CDR3 is 13 amino acids long. CDR1 SGDLS and CDR2 YYNGEE come from the germline V gene. V lost 6 bases and J lost 10; bases outside the gene matches: 12. The CDR3 protein is CASTPGGIGDYTF. CDR3 sequence (DNA): TGTGCCAGCACCCCAGGGGGGATAGGGGACTACACCTTC. The complete variable domain, with remaining parts taken from reference TRBV9 and TRBJ1-2, reads DSGVTQTPKHLITATGQRVTLRCSPRSGDLSVYWYQQSLDQGLQFLIQYYNGEERAKGNILERFSAQQFPDLHSELNLSSLELGDSALYFCASTPGGIGDYTFGSGTRLTVV.

V and J are TRBV5-1 and TRBJ1-1, with a possible D match to TRBD1 (6 bases). CDR3 size: 15 residues. V lost 5 bases, J lost 7 bases, and 21 bases lay in between. Germline-derived CDR1 and CDR2 are SGHRS and YFSETQ. The CDR3 loop reads CASRGRDTMSREAFF. CDR3 DNA sequence: TGCGCCAGCAGGGGCAGGGACACTATGAGCCGTGAAGCTTTCTTT.

This chain uses TRBV10-2 with TRBJ2-1; D not certain. Trimming left V 2 bases short and J 7 bases short, with 6 bases between. Germline CDR1 and CDR2: WSHSY and SAAADI. The CDR3 sequence is 12 residues long. DNA for the CDR3: TGCGCCAGCAGTGAGGGCGGAAATGAGCAGTTCTTC. Translating it yields CASSEGGNEQFF.